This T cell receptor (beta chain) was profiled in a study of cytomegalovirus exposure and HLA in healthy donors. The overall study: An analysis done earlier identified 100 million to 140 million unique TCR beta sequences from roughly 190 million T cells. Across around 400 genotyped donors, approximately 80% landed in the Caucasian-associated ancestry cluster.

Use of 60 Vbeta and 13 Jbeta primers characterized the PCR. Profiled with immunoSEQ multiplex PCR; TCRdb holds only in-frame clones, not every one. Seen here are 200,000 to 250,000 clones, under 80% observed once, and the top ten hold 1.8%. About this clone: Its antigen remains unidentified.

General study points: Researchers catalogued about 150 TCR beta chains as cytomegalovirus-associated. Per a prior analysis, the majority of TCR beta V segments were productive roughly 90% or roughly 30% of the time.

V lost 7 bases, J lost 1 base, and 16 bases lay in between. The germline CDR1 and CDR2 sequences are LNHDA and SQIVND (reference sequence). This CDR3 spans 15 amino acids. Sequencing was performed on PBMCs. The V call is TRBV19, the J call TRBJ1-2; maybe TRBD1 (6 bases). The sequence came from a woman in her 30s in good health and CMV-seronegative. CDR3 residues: CASTVSGTINYGYTF. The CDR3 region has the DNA TGTGCCAGTACGGTATCCGGGACAATTAACTATGGCTACACCTTC.